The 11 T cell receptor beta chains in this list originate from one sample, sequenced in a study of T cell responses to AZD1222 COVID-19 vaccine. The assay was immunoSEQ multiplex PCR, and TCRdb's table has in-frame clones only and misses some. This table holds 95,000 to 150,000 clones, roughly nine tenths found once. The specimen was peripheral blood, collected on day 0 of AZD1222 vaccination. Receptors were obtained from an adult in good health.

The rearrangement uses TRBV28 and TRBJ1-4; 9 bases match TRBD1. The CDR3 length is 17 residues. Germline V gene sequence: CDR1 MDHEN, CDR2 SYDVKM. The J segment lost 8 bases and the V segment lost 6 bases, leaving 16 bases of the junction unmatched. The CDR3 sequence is CASSLGTGPKAGEKLFF. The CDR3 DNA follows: TGTGCCAGCAGCCTTGGGACAGGGCCTAAGGCGGGGGAAAAACTGTTTTTT.

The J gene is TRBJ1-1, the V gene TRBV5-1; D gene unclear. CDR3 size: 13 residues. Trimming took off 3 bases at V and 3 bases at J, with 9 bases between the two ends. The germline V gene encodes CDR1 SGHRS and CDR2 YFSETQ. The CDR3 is CASSSDGDTEAFF. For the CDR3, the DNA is TGCGCCAGCAGCTCTGACGGGGACACTGAAGCTTTCTTT. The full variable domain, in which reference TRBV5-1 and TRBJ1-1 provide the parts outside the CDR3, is KAGVTQTPRYLIKTRGQQVTLSCSPISGHRSVSWYQQTPGQGLQFLFEYFSETQRNKGNFPGRFSGRQFSNSRSEMNVSTLELGDSALYLCASSSDGDTEAFFGQGTRLTVV.

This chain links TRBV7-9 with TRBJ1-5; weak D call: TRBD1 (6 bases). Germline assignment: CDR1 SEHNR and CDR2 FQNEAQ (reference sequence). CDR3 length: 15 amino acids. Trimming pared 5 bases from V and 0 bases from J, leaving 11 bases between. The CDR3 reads CASSGGTPSNQPQHF. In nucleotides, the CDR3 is TGTGCCAGCAGCGGTGGGACACCTAGCAATCAGCCCCAGCATTTT. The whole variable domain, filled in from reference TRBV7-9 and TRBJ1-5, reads DTGVSQNPRHKITKRGQNVTFRCDPISEHNRLYWYRQTLGQGPEFLTYFQNEAQLEKSRLLSDRFSAERPKGSFSTLEIQRTEQGDSAMYLCASSGGTPSNQPQHFGDGTRLSIL.

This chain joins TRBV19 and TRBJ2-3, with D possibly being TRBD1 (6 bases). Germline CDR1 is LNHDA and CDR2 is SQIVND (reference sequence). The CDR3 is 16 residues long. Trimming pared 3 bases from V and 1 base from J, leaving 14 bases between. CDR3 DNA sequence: TGTGCCAGTAGTATTCCGGACAGAGTCGGCACAGATACGCAGTATTTT. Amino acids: CASSIPDRVGTDTQYF.

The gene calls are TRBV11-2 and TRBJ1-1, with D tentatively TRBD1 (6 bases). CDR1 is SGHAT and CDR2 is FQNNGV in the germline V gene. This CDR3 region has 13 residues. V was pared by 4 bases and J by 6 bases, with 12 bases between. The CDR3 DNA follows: TGTGCCAGCAGCTCTCCGACAGGCCCTGAAGCTTTCTTT. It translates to CASSSPTGPEAFF.

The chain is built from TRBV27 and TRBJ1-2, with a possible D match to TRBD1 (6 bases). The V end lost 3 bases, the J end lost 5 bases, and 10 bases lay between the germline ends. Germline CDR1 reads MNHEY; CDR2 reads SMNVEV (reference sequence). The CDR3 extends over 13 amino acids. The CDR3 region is CASSFGGRYGYTF. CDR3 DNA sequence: TGTGCCAGCAGTTTCGGGGGGCGGTATGGCTACACCTTC.

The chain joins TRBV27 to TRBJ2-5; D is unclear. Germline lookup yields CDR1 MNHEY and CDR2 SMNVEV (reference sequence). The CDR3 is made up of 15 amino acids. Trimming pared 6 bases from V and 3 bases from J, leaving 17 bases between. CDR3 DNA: TGTGCCAGCAGCCCAGGAAGTTTCCGGGAAGAGACCCAGTACTTC. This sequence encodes CASSPGSFREETQYF.

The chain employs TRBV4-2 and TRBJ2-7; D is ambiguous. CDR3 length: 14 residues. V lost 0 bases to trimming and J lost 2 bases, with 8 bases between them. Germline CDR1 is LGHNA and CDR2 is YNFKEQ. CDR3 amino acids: CASSQDLTTYEQYF. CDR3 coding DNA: TGTGCCAGCAGCCAAGATCTGACGACCTACGAGCAGTACTTC.

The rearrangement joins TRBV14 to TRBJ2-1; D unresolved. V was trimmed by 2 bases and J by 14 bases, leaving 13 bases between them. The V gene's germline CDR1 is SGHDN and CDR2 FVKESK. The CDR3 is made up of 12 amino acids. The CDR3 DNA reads TGTGCCAGCAGCCAATTCGGCCTAGAGGAGTTCTTC. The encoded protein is CASSQFGLEEFF.

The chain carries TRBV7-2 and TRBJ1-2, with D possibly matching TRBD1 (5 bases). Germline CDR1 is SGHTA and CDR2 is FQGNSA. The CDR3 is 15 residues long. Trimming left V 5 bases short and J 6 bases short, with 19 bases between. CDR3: CASSLLEGPRNGYTF. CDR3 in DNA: TGTGCCAGCAGCCTACTGGAGGGACCTAGGAATGGCTACACCTTC.

This CDR3 reads CASSQDSRERNTGELFF. CDR3 nucleotides: TGCGCCAGCAGCCAAGATAGCAGGGAAAGGAACACCGGGGAGCTGTTTTTT. This chain links TRBV4-1 with TRBJ2-2; tentative D call: TRBD1 (5 bases). Trimming removed 0 bases from V and 1 base from J, with 12 bases in between. The CDR3 is 17 amino acids. Per the germline V gene, CDR1 is MGHRA and CDR2 is YSYEKL.